This TCR beta chain is from a study of cytomegalovirus exposure and HLA in healthy donors. Donors likely had unrecorded immune exposures despite being nominally healthy when sampled. V was trimmed by 4 bases and J by 9 bases, leaving 8 bases between them. The germline V gene has CDR1 SGHNT and CDR2 YYREEE (reference sequence). There are 11 residues in the CDR3. PCR primers comprised 60 Vbeta and 13 Jbeta primers. Assay used: immunoSEQ multiplex PCR; TCRdb lists only in-frame clones, some missing. The table has roughly 84,000 clones, 63% seen once. This sequence was found in a woman in her thirties or forties in good health and CMV-seropositive. J is TRBJ2-1 and V is TRBV5-4, with D uncertain. The sample consisted of PBMCs. This chain's CDR3 is CASSSASEQFF. CDR3 coding DNA: TGTGCCAGCAGCAGCGCGAGTGAGCAGTTCTTC.